These 23 T cell receptor beta chains originate from one sample sequenced in a study of OX40 agonist ivuxolimab in advanced cancers. Receptors were amplified or captured by the immunoSEQ multiplex PCR assay. TCRdb retrieved this table from immuneACCESS and kept in-frame rearrangements only. Not all clones are present; in checked studies, unresolved V genes account for under half, and no reason is known for the remainder. The sample table contains roughly 29,000 clones; only one count was recorded for around 90% of them. About 9.4% of the sample belongs to the ten largest clones. Material: CD4+ or CD8+ T cells sorted from blood, obtained in a trial of the OX40 agonist ivuxolimab. These TCRs come from an adult with an advanced solid tumor such as melanoma, head and neck, liver or kidney cancer.

The chain links TRBV7-8 to TRBJ1-6; D is unclear. This CDR3 is 12 amino acids long. V shed 5 bases and J shed 6 bases, with 5 bases lying between them. Germline loops: CDR1 SGHVS, CDR2 FQNEAQ. The CDR3 is CASSLPNSPLHF. The CDR3 region has the DNA TGTGCCAGCAGCCTCCCTAATTCACCCCTCCACTTT.

J is TRBJ1-5 and V is TRBV6-6; a weak D match, TRBD1 (6 bases). Germline-derived CDR1 and CDR2 are MNHNY and SVGAGI (reference sequence). This CDR3 is 13 amino acids long. The V gene lost 5 bases and the J gene lost 5 bases, with 10 bases spanning the gap. For the CDR3, the DNA is TGTGCCAGCAGTAGGGGGTCCGATCAGCCCCAGCATTTT. As protein: CASSRGSDQPQHF.

V and J are TRBV27 and TRBJ1-1; D gene ambiguous. Per germline, CDR1 MNHEY and CDR2 SMNVEV (reference sequence). V lost 1 base and J lost 1, with 13 bases in between. The CDR3 is 16 amino acids. For the CDR3, the DNA is TGTGCCAGCAGTTTATGGTGGCAGGTCGGGAACACTGAAGCTTTCTTT. Amino acid sequence: CASSLWWQVGNTEAFF.

The V gene is TRBV6-1, the J gene TRBJ1-2, with a possible D match to TRBD1 (6 bases). The CDR3 has 11 residues. V lost 6 bases and J 5 bases, leaving 7 bases between the germline ends. Germline CDR1 is MNHNS and CDR2 is SASEGT. For the CDR3, the DNA is TGTGCCAGCAGGGACAGATATGGCTACACCTTC. This codes for CASRDRYGYTF.

The chain has TRBV7-6 and TRBJ1-1; no reliable D call. V lost 6 bases and J lost 5, with 13 bases in between. Looked up from germline, CDR1 is SGHVS and CDR2 is FNYEAQ. The CDR3 covers 13 residues. The CDR3 nucleotides read TGTGCCAGCAGTTCAGGTAAACGGACTGAAGCTTTCTTT. This translates into CASSSGKRTEAFF.

The CDR3 loop is CASSQDSRFTDTQYF. The CDR3 DNA reads as TGCGCCAGCAGCCAAGATTCGCGGTTCACAGATACGCAGTATTTT. The V call is TRBV4-1, the J call TRBJ2-3, with D hard to call. Germline V gives CDR1 MGHRA, CDR2 YSYEKL. Trimming took off 0 bases at V and 2 bases at J, with 9 bases between the two ends. The CDR3 is made up of 15 amino acids.

This sequence joins TRBV27 and TRBJ2-7; 10 bases align to TRBD2. Germline V gene lookup returns CDR1 MNHEY and CDR2 SMNVEV (reference sequence). Trimming removed 3 bases from V and 8 bases from J; junction bases left unmatched: 7. The CDR3 is made up of 14 amino acids. The CDR3 DNA reads TGTGCCAGCAGTTTGGGCCTAGCGGGAGAGAAGCAGTACTTC. It codes for CASSLGLAGEKQYF.

The chain links TRBV19 to TRBJ1-5; 9 nucleotides line up with TRBD1. The CDR3 covers 18 residues. Germline CDR1 LNHDA, CDR2 SQIVND (reference sequence). V lost 1 base, J lost 7 bases, and 14 bases stayed unmatched. The CDR3 spells CASSIGPGGTGYGQPQHF. The CDR3 coding sequence is TGTGCCAGTAGTATAGGACCGGGGGGGACAGGGTATGGCCAGCCCCAGCATTTT.

This chain uses TRBV7-9 with TRBJ2-1; D remains ambiguous. V gave up 5 bases and J gave up 5 bases, with 16 bases separating them. The germline gives CDR1 SEHNR, CDR2 FQNEAQ (reference sequence). The CDR3 totals 15 residues. CDR3 in amino acids: CASSPPVVPHNEQFF. In DNA, the CDR3 is TGTGCCAGCAGCCCCCCCGTGGTACCTCACAATGAGCAGTTCTTC.

The chain couples TRBV11-3 to TRBJ2-2; weak D call: TRBD1 (5 bases). The germline CDR1 and CDR2 sequences are SGHNT and YENEEA. The CDR3 is 14 residues long. V dropped 2 bases and J dropped 4 bases, with 8 bases sitting between them. CDR3 DNA: TGTGCCAGCAGCTTACAGGGTGTCACCGGGGAGCTGTTTTTT. Encoded protein: CASSLQGVTGELFF.

The J gene is TRBJ2-1, the V gene TRBV2; D is ambiguous. V lost 0 bases, J lost 9 bases, and 15 bases lay in between. The CDR3 totals 15 residues. CDR1 is SNHLY and CDR2 is FYNNEI in the germline V gene. CDR3 sequence (DNA): TGTGCCAGCAGTGAAGCGGGCATAGCAGACGGTGAGCAGTTCTTC. As protein: CASSEAGIADGEQFF.

This clone appeared a few times. The rearrangement uses TRBV27 and TRBJ1-1; no clear D. CDR1 is MNHEY and CDR2 is SMNVEV in the germline V gene (reference sequence). The CDR3 extends over 12 amino acids. V lost 6 bases to trimming and J lost 1 base, with 6 bases between them. In nucleotides, the CDR3 is TGTGCCAGCAGAAGGGAGAACACTGAAGCTTTCTTT. As protein: CASRRENTEAFF.

A word on this clone: Sequence at one end of the junction differs from germline and may be a read error. This chain connects TRBV12-5 to TRBJ1-2; a weak D match, TRBD1 (5 bases). The CDR3 extends over 14 amino acids. Germline lookup yields CDR1 LGHNT and CDR2 FRNRAP. Here the CDR3 DNA reads TGTGCTAGTGGTCCCTGGAAGGGGAACTATGGCTACATCTTC. This gives the protein CASGPWKGNYGYIF.

CDR3 bases: TGTGCCATCAGTGAGTCTATCTTCACAGGAATATCCTACGAGCAGTACTTC. Its translation is CAISESIFTGISYEQYF. The V and J genes are TRBV10-3 and TRBJ2-7; D may be TRBD1 (5 bases). Germline V gene sequence: CDR1 ENHRY, CDR2 SYGVKD. The CDR3 spans 17 residues. Deletions cut 0 bases from V and 1 base from J, with 16 bases between.

CDR3 region: CASSQNQGEQYF. The DNA of the CDR3 is TGCGCCAGCAGTCAAAATCAGGGCGAGCAGTACTTC. The chain couples TRBV4-1 to TRBJ2-7, with D perhaps matching TRBD1 (5 bases). The ends were cut back, 6 bases at V and 6 bases at J, with 12 bases in the middle. Germline CDR1 MGHRA, CDR2 YSYEKL. This CDR3 comprises 12 residues.

V gene TRBV19 combines with J gene TRBJ2-1; D is unclear. Germline V CDR1 and CDR2: LNHDA, SQIVND (reference sequence). The CDR3 is 13 residues long. V dropped 3 bases and J dropped 3 bases, with 6 bases sitting between them. The CDR3 protein is CASSILDYNEQFF. CDR3 bases: TGTGCCAGTAGTATTCTAGACTACAATGAGCAGTTCTTC.

The chain couples TRBV11-3 to TRBJ2-7; TRBD2 is a possible D gene (5 bases). The CDR3 spans 14 residues. Germline V lookup: CDR1 SGHNT, CDR2 YENEEA. V was cut by 0 bases and J by 3 bases, with 9 bases left in between. As DNA, the CDR3 is TGTGCCAGCAGCTTAGAAGCGGCCTACTACGAGCAGTACTTC. The encoded protein is CASSLEAAYYEQYF.

With respect to this clone: The identical CDR3 is also encoded by other nucleotide sequences in the sample. The chain carries TRBV4-2 and TRBJ2-3; D remains ambiguous. This CDR3 is built from 15 residues. Germline V gene sequence: CDR1 LGHNA, CDR2 YNFKEQ. V shed 1 base and J shed 0 bases, with 8 bases lying between them. The CDR3 loop is CASSQGLGSTDTQYF. The CDR3 DNA reads TGTGCCAGCAGCCAAGGGCTAGGAAGCACAGATACGCAGTATTTT.

This rearrangement joins TRBV5-5 to TRBJ1-1; 9 positions agree with TRBD1. CDR3 length: 15 amino acids. Germline CDR1 is SGHKS and CDR2 is YYEKEE (reference sequence). The V gene end was trimmed by 4 bases and the J gene end by 5 bases; junction bases not matched to a gene: 9. This CDR3 reads CASSTSTGGWTEAFF. The CDR3 nucleotides read TGTGCCAGCAGCACCTCGACAGGGGGGTGGACTGAAGCTTTCTTT.

This clone is a singleton in its sample. The chain employs TRBV5-4 and TRBJ2-7; TRBD1 might be the D (6 bases). In germline, CDR1 is SGHNT, CDR2 YYREEE (reference sequence). Deletions cut 0 bases from V and 3 bases from J, with 7 bases between. The CDR3 extends over 13 amino acids. The CDR3 DNA reads TGTGCCAGCAGCTTGGGACAGGACTACGAGCAGTACTTC. It specifies CASSLGQDYEQYF.

The genes are TRBV7-3 and TRBJ2-3, with D possibly matching TRBD2 (5 bases). The V gene lost 1 base and the J gene lost 6 bases, with 14 bases spanning the gap. The CDR3 contains 15 residues. Germline CDR1 and CDR2: SGHTA and FQGTGA. CDR3 loop: CASSLNMGLADTQYF. The CDR3 DNA is TGTGCCAGCAGCTTAAACATGGGGTTAGCGGATACGCAGTATTTT.

The chain links TRBV23-1 to TRBJ1-1, with D possibly being TRBD1 (5 bases). TRBV23-1 is designated an ORF whose function remains uncertain. Trimming pared 2 bases from V and 7 bases from J, leaving 8 bases between. This CDR3 has 12 amino acids. CDR3 coding DNA: TGCGCCAGCAGTCAAGAGGGGAATGAAGCTTTCTTT. As protein: CASSQEGNEAFF.

The chain joins TRBV30 to TRBJ1-6; no clear D. V lost 2 bases to trimming and J lost 7 bases, with 9 bases between them. The CDR3 length is 13 residues. The germline CDR1 and CDR2 sequences are GTSNPN and SVGIG (reference sequence). The CDR3 DNA is TGTGCCTGGAGTATGGATAGCAATTCACCCCTCCACTTT. It yields the protein CAWSMDSNSPLHF.